The 19 T cell receptor beta chains listed next were all sequenced from one sample in a study of identifying expanded T cells in peripheral blood. Clones were sequenced by immunoSEQ multiplex PCR, and TCRdb holds only the in-frame ones, with some missing. The data contain 85,000 to 120,000 clones, around 89% of them singletons. The specimen sequenced was blood. The origin of the receptors is a person aged 18 to 70 in good health.

This clone was seen a few times. V usage is TRBV27 and J usage is TRBJ2-7; 9 positions agree with TRBD1. V gave up 3 bases and J gave up 2 bases; unmatched junction bases: 11. The CDR3 covers 17 residues. Germline V gene lookup returns CDR1 MNHEY and CDR2 SMNVEV (reference sequence). The CDR3 DNA reads TGTGCCAGCAGTTTCCATCGGGGGACAGGGATCCCCTACGAGCAGTACTTC. This encodes CASSFHRGTGIPYEQYF.

The genes are TRBV4-3 and TRBJ1-2; D might be TRBD1 (5 bases). The CDR3 runs to 14 residues. Germline-derived CDR1 and CDR2 are LGHNA and YSLEER. Between the trimmed V and J ends, which lost 0 bases and 8 bases, there was a span of 13 bases. DNA for the CDR3: TGCGCCAGCAGCCAAGATTCCAGGGTGGAAGGCTACACCTTC. It yields the protein CASSQDSRVEGYTF.

On this clone: The junction does not match germline at one end; this may be a read error. J is TRBJ2-7 and V is TRBV7-9; 10 bases align to TRBD2. CDR3 size: 14 residues. Germline lookup yields CDR1 SEHNR and CDR2 FQNEAQ (reference sequence). The CDR3 region is CASSLATGTSERAF. The CDR3 nucleotides read TGTGCCAGCAGCTTAGCGACCGGGACTAGCGAGAGAGCCTTC.

This chain links TRBV5-6 with TRBJ2-7; the D gene is possibly TRBD1 (6 bases). V was pared by 4 bases and J by 1 base, with 12 bases between. Germline lookup yields CDR1 SGHDT and CDR2 YYEEEE. This CDR3 has 14 amino acids. This CDR3 is CASSALDRSYEQYF. The CDR3 DNA is TGTGCCAGCAGCGCGTTAGACAGGTCCTACGAGCAGTACTTC.

This clone showed up just once. This chain links TRBV30 with TRBJ1-1; possibly TRBD1 for D (6 bases). This CDR3 has 13 amino acids. Germline V gene data show CDR1 as GTSNPN and CDR2 as SVGIG (reference sequence). V was clipped by 8 bases and J by 5 bases, with 18 bases between them. Here the CDR3 reads CAIGGRGRTEAFF. For the CDR3, the DNA is TGTGCCATCGGGGGCAGGGGAAGGACTGAAGCTTTCTTT.

CDR3 residues: CASMGAGQTQYF. CDR3 coding DNA: TGTGCCAGCATGGGGGCGGGCCAGACCCAGTACTTC. The chain recombines TRBV6-5 with TRBJ2-5; possible D gene TRBD1, 6 bases. Germline values: CDR1 MNHEY, CDR2 SVGAGI. Between the trimmed V and J ends, which lost 7 bases and 6 bases, there was a span of 12 bases. This CDR3 region has 12 residues.

V gene TRBV2 combines with J gene TRBJ2-1; a possible D gene is TRBD2 (6 bases). Between the trimmed V and J ends, which lost 5 bases and 6 bases, there was a span of 8 bases. The V gene's germline CDR1 is SNHLY and CDR2 FYNNEI. The CDR3 consists of 12 residues. CDR3 amino acids: CASSLTSNEQFF. CDR3 DNA sequence: TGTGCCAGCAGTTTGACTAGCAATGAGCAGTTCTTC.

This chain uses TRBV7-8 with TRBJ1-2; a possible D gene is TRBD1 (5 bases). The V end lost 5 bases, the J end lost 4 bases, and 14 bases lay between the germline ends. In germline, CDR1 is SGHVS, CDR2 FQNEAQ. The CDR3 has 14 amino acids. For the CDR3, the DNA is TGTGCCAGCAGCCCGATCGACAGACCCTATGGCTACACCTTC. Amino acid sequence: CASSPIDRPYGYTF.

The chain is built from TRBV9 and TRBJ2-7, with 8 bases fitting TRBD1. Germline CDR1 SGDLS, CDR2 YYNGEE. V lost 3 bases and J lost 2; bases outside the gene matches: 13. This CDR3 has 17 amino acids. The CDR3 bases are TGTGCCAGCAGCGCCTCAGCTTCCTTACAGGGGGCCTACGAGCAGTACTTC. Translation gives CASSASASLQGAYEQYF.

The chain uses TRBV5-1 and TRBJ1-2, with TRBD1 as a possible D gene (5 bases). Looked up from germline, CDR1 is SGHRS and CDR2 is YFSETQ. The V and J ends lost 4 bases and 6 bases respectively, with 19 bases between them. CDR3 length: 15 residues. CDR3 amino acids: CASSGGGRAMDGYTF. The DNA for the CDR3 is TGCGCCAGCAGCGGGGGAGGCAGGGCAATGGATGGCTACACCTTC.

The rearrangement uses TRBV30 and TRBJ2-3; the match to TRBD2 covers 8 bases. The CDR3 spans 16 residues. Trimming removed 0 bases from V and 6 bases from J; junction bases left unmatched: 11. The germline gives CDR1 GTSNPN, CDR2 SVGIG (reference sequence). The CDR3 coding sequence is TGTGCCTGGAGTGTACTATCGGGGACTAGTGGGGATACGCAGTATTTT. Protein sequence: CAWSVLSGTSGDTQYF.

The rearrangement uses TRBV2 and TRBJ2-6; D remains ambiguous. CDR3 length: 17 residues. Trimming removed 3 bases at V and 0 bases at J, with 12 bases between. Germline CDR1 reads SNHLY; CDR2 reads FYNNEI. In DNA form, the CDR3 reads TGTGCCAGCAGTGATGGAGTCGGTTACTCTGGGGCCAACGTCCTGACTTTC. Residues: CASSDGVGYSGANVLTF.

This clone has more than one count but fewer than ten. The V call is TRBV7-2, the J call TRBJ1-4; 8 bases are shared with TRBD1. This CDR3 is 14 amino acids long. Germline CDR1 is SGHTA and CDR2 is FQGNSA. Trimming cost V 5 bases and J 5 bases; bases outside gene matches: 4. CDR3 amino acids: CASSQGTGNEKLFF. The CDR3, as DNA: TGTGCCAGCAGCCAAGGGACAGGAAATGAAAAACTGTTTTTT.

This clone was observed a few times. This sequence joins TRBV19 and TRBJ2-3, with D possibly TRBD2 on 6 matching bases. Trimming shortened V by 5 bases and J by 2 bases, and 11 bases separated the two germline ends. This CDR3 has 14 residues. From germline, CDR1 is LNHDA and CDR2 SQIVND (reference sequence). In nucleotides, the CDR3 is TGTGCCAGTAGTGTTAGCGGACACACAGATACGCAGTATTTT. Translating gives CASSVSGHTDTQYF.

This clone counts as medium-sized (0.01 to 0.1%). The chain joins TRBV19 to TRBJ2-7; 8 bases agree with TRBD2. Germline V gene sequence: CDR1 LNHDA, CDR2 SQIVND (reference sequence). CDR3 length: 15 amino acids. The V and J ends lost 4 bases and 3 bases, in that order; junction bases with no gene match: 8. CDR3 region: CASSTNGRAFYEQYF. The CDR3 DNA reads as TGTGCCAGTAGTACGAACGGGAGGGCCTTCTACGAGCAGTACTTC.

This sequence joins TRBV30 and TRBJ2-3, with no clear D. The CDR3 contains 12 residues. V was cut by 0 bases and J by 3 bases, with 4 bases left in between. CDR1 and CDR2 from the germline V gene are GTSNPN and SVGIG (reference sequence). This chain's CDR3 is CAWSVRTDTQYF. The CDR3 DNA sequence: TGTGCCTGGAGTGTACGGACAGATACGCAGTATTTT.

The chain couples TRBV7-9 to TRBJ2-5; D uncertain. V was pared by 1 base and J by 5 bases, with 11 bases between. Germline V gene lookup returns CDR1 SEHNR and CDR2 FQNEAQ (reference sequence). There are 14 residues in the CDR3. The CDR3 DNA sequence: TGTGCCAGCAGCTTAGGCAGGTCCCAGGAGACCCAGTACTTC. Translated: CASSLGRSQETQYF.

CDR3 DNA sequence: TGTGCCAGCAGTGTGAGACTAGCGGGAGTTGGGTTCTCCTACGAGCAGTACTTC. It codes for CASSVRLAGVGFSYEQYF. The V call is TRBV6-1, the J call TRBJ2-7; 12 bases map to TRBD2. Germline CDR1 is MNHNS and CDR2 is SASEGT. The CDR3 extends over 18 amino acids. The trim removed 4 bases at V and 0 bases at J, leaving 10 bases unmatched.

The chain uses TRBV28 and TRBJ1-4; 7 nucleotides line up with TRBD1. V lost 6 bases to trimming and J lost 14 bases; unmatched junction nucleotides: 18. The CDR3 runs to 15 residues. Germline V gene data show CDR1 as MDHEN and CDR2 as SYDVKM. The CDR3 spells CASRGTGAPHLWLFF. CDR3 DNA sequence: TGTGCCAGCAGGGGAACAGGGGCCCCACACTTATGGCTGTTTTTT.